A single TCR beta chain is shown here with its context. The data were taken from a study of T cell changes during pregnancy in multiple sclerosis. Profiled with immunoSEQ multiplex PCR; TCRdb holds only in-frame clones, not every one. The sample lists 85,000 to 110,000 clones; about 91% were seen once. Unmatched junction bases numbered 19, after V lost 7 bases and J lost 7 bases. Germline values: CDR1 SGHRS, CDR2 YFSETQ. The CDR3 has 18 amino acids. The input for sequencing was peripheral blood, taken after pregnancy. The rearrangement joins TRBV5-1 to TRBJ2-1; 11 nucleotides align to TRBD2. This TCR derives from a female donor with multiple sclerosis, enrolled in a pregnancy study. The CDR3 coding sequence is TGCGCCAGCGACTGGGGAGTGGGTACTAGCGGGAGAGGTAATGAGCAGTTCTTC. Amino acids: CASDWGVGTSGRGNEQFF.